Listed below are T cell receptor beta chains from one sample, sequenced in a study of CD8 T cells in ankylosing spondylitis. Each CDR3 protein is one row after TCRdb ran MiXCR on the 5' RACE reads. The sample shows about 39,000 distinct CDR3 sequences, 3% to 3.5% of them seen only once. Specimen: blood, either unsorted or a sorted T cell fraction (not recorded which). Receptors were obtained from a male donor with ankylosing spondylitis or in good health (not recorded which). Each CDR3 is given with its conserved first and last residue. D genes are given only for firm matches. Expanded clones get a size class; other rows say once, few or many, or leave the size out.

size	V	J	D	DNA	CDR3
many	TRBV9	TRBJ2-2	TRBD2	TGTGCCAGCAGCGTAGGTACTAGCGGGAGAAGACTGGGCACCGGGGAGCTGTTTTTT	CASSVGTSGRRLGTGELFF
many	TRBV9	TRBJ2-6	-	TGTGCCAGCAGCACGTCAAGGGTGAACGCCGGGGCCAACGTCCTGACTTTC	CASSTSRVNAGANVLTF
many	TRBV9	TRBJ1-2	TRBD1	TGTGCCAGCAGCAAAGGGACAGGGGACTATGGCTACACCTTC	CASSKGTGDYGYTF
-	TRBV9	TRBJ2-1	-	TGTTCCAGCAGCGTAGCCGCGAGTTCCTACAATGAGCAGTTCTTC	CSSSVAASSYNEQFF
many	TRBV9	TRBJ1-1	-	TGTGCCAGCAGCGTGACCGCGGGCGGTGAAGCTTTCTTT	CASSVTAGGEAFF
many	TRBV9	TRBJ2-6	-	TGTGCCAGCAGCTTCTCCCACTCTGGGGCCAACGTCCTGACTTTC	CASSFSHSGANVLTF
many	TRBV9	TRBJ2-3	-	TGTGCCAGCAGTGTGAGGGCTGGGACAGATACGCAGTATTTT	CASSVRAGTDTQYF
many	TRBV9	TRBJ2-2	-	TGTGCCAGCACTCCATGGGGGGGGCTGAGGACCGGGGAGCTGTTTTTT	CASTPWGGLRTGELFF
many	TRBV9	TRBJ2-1	-	TGTGCCAGCAGCGTAGTGGTGGGGGTAAGTGAGCAGTTCTTC	CASSVVVGVSEQFF
many	TRBV9	TRBJ2-3	-	TGTGCCAGCAGCCGTATGATAGGTTGGGACACGGGTACGCAGTATTTT	CASSRMIGWDTGTQYF
few	TRBV9	TRBJ1-6	-	TGTGCCAGCAGCGCAGGGGTTTCTAATTCACCCCTCCACTTT	CASSAGVSNSPLHF
many	TRBV9	TRBJ2-5	-	TGTGCCAGCAGCCAAACGGCAAGGGAGACCCAGTACTTC	CASSQTARETQYF
many	TRBV9	TRBJ2-3	-	TGTGCCAGCAGCGTAGCTTTGGGTGGAGATACGCAGTATTTT	CASSVALGGDTQYF
many	TRBV9	TRBJ2-5	TRBD2	TGTGCCAGCAGCGTAGTCCCTAGCGGGGTGCAAGAGACCCAGTACTTC	CASSVVPSGVQETQYF
-	TRBV9	TRBJ2-1	-	TGTGCCAGCAGCATATCCGGCCCTAGCTCCTACAATGAGCAGTTCTTC	CASSISGPSSYNEQFF
many	TRBV9	TRBJ2-3	TRBD2	TGTGCCAGCAGCCCCCAGGGAGCGGGGGGCCTGGATACGCAGTATTTT	CASSPQGAGGLDTQYF
many	TRBV20-1	TRBJ1-5	-	TGCAGTGCTAGAGTAAACCAGCCCCAGCATTTT	CSARVNQPQHF
-	TRBV9	TRBJ2-2	TRBD2	TGTGCCAGCAGCGTTTTGACTAGCGGGAGAGTAGTCGGGGAGCTGTTTTTT	CASSVLTSGRVVGELFF
few	TRBV9	TRBJ2-5	TRBD2	TGTGCCAGCAGTACTAGCGGGAGCAGGGAAGAGACCCAGTACTTC	CASSTSGSREETQYF
many	TRBV9	TRBJ2-3	TRBD2	TGTGCCAGCAGCCGGGAGGGTACAGATACGCAGTATTTT	CASSREGTDTQYF
many	TRBV9	TRBJ2-2	-	TGTGCCAGCAGCGTAGCGGCGACAGGAACCGGGGAGCTGTTTTTT	CASSVAATGTGELFF
many	TRBV9	TRBJ2-1	-	TGTGCCAGCAGCGTAGTTTGGGGGGAGCAGTTCTTC	CASSVVWGEQFF
many	TRBV9	TRBJ2-6	TRBD2	TGTGCCAGCAGCGCCGGACTAGCGGGGACCTCTGGGGCCAACGTCCTGACTTTC	CASSAGLAGTSGANVLTF
many	TRBV9	TRBJ2-5	-	TGTGCCAGCAGCGGGGCTGGGGGGGCGCGGGAGACCCAGTACTTC	CASSGAGGARETQYF
many	TRBV9	TRBJ2-2	-	TGTGCCAGCAGCGCTCTATCACAGGGAATCGGGGAGCTGTTTTTT	CASSALSQGIGELFF
many	TRBV9	TRBJ1-1	-	TGTGCCAGCAGCGTAGGAAGCCCCGTGGCCAGACTGAACACTGAAGCTTTCTTT	CASSVGSPVARLNTEAFF
many	TRBV9	TRBJ2-2	-	TGTGCCAGCAGCGTTCAAGGGACTCGCGGGGAGCTGTTTTTT	CASSVQGTRGELFF
many	TRBV9	TRBJ2-3	TRBD2	TGTGCCAGCAGCGCCCTAGCGGGGGTACAGGATACGCAGTATTTT	CASSALAGVQDTQYF
-	TRBV9	TRBJ2-1	-	TGTGCCAGTAATCTAGCGAGCTCCTACAATGAGCAGTTCTTC	CASNLASSYNEQFF
many	TRBV9	TRBJ2-6	-	TGTGCCAGCAGCCAAGACCCAGGGACCTACTCTGGGGCCAACGTCCTGACTTTC	CASSQDPGTYSGANVLTF
many	TRBV9	TRBJ2-1	TRBD1	TGTGCCAGCAGCGTAGAGGGCAGGGGGTCCTACAATGAGCAGTTCTTC	CASSVEGRGSYNEQFF
many	TRBV9	TRBJ1-1	TRBD1	TGTGCCAGCAGCCCGGGACAGCCGAACACTGAAGCTTTCTTT	CASSPGQPNTEAFF
many	TRBV9	TRBJ2-3	TRBD2	TGTGCCAGCAGCCCTCGGACTAGCGGAAAGGATACGCAGTATTTT	CASSPRTSGKDTQYF
many	TRBV9	TRBJ2-6	TRBD1	TGTGCCAGCAGCCCAAGTGGACAGGACCTGATGGCCAACGTCCTGACTTTC	CASSPSGQDLMANVLTF
many	TRBV9	TRBJ2-4	-	TGTGCCAGCAGCCCAGATTTGGGGTCAGCCAAAAACATTCAGTACTTC	CASSPDLGSAKNIQYF
many	TRBV9	TRBJ2-3	TRBD2	TGTGCCAGCAGCGTAGATGCTAGCGGGGATACGCAGTATTTT	CASSVDASGDTQYF
many	TRBV9	TRBJ2-2	-	TGTGCCAGCAGCGTAGCAACGACATTCACGGGCACCGGGGAGCTGTTTTTT	CASSVATTFTGTGELFF
many	TRBV9	TRBJ2-3	TRBD2	TGTGCCAGCACTAGATTAGCGGGAGGATCAGATACGCAGTATTTT	CASTRLAGGSDTQYF
many	TRBV9	TRBJ2-2	TRBD1	TGTGCCAGCAGCGCGAGGGGGGACAGGGTAGTCGGGGAGCTGTTTTTT	CASSARGDRVVGELFF
many	TRBV9	TRBJ2-1	TRBD1	TGTGCCAGCAGCACCCGGACAGGGGGCAATGAGCAGTTCTTC	CASSTRTGGNEQFF
many	TRBV9	TRBJ2-1	TRBD2	TGTGCCAGCAGCCCGGGACTAGCGGGAGTTGGTGAGCAGTTCTTC	CASSPGLAGVGEQFF
few	TRBV9	TRBJ2-2	-	TGTGCCAGCAGCGTAGTCGTAGCGCCCAACACCGGGGAGCTGTTTTTT	CASSVVVAPNTGELFF
many	TRBV9	TRBJ2-6	-	TGTGCCAGCAGCCCACTTCGCTCTGGGGCCAACGTCCTGACTTTC	CASSPLRSGANVLTF
many	TRBV9	TRBJ1-1	-	TGTGCCAGCAGCGTAGATGGGAACACTGAAGCTTTCTTT	CASSVDGNTEAFF
many	TRBV9	TRBJ2-3	-	TGTGCCAGCCGGAGTGGCGGGGGCACAGATACGCAGTATTTT	CASRSGGGTDTQYF
many	TRBV9	TRBJ1-2	-	TGTGCCAGCAGCGTAGCCCCCGGGGGCAATGGCTACACCTTC	CASSVAPGGNGYTF
many	TRBV9	TRBJ1-4	TRBD1	TGTGCCAGCAGCACCTGGACAGGGGAGGGTGAAAAACTGTTTTTT	CASSTWTGEGEKLFF
many	TRBV9	TRBJ2-1	-	TGTGCCAGCAGCGTACGACCCAACAATGAGCAGTTCTTC	CASSVRPNNEQFF
many	TRBV9	TRBJ2-1	-	TGTGCCAGCAGCCGCGCAGGGGCCTTCTACAATGAGCAGTTCTTC	CASSRAGAFYNEQFF
many	TRBV9	TRBJ2-2	TRBD2	TGTGCCAGCAGCCATGGTCCCCGGGAGGGCCAGGACGGGGAGCTGTTTTTT	CASSHGPREGQDGELFF
many	TRBV9	TRBJ2-1	TRBD2	TGTGCCAGCAGCCCCCCTAGCGGGAGTATCAGAAATGAGCAGTTCTTC	CASSPPSGSIRNEQFF
many	TRBV9	TRBJ2-5	-	TGTGCCAGCAGCGTAGCCCCCACCGGGAGCGAGACCCAGTACTTC	CASSVAPTGSETQYF
many	TRBV9	TRBJ2-1	TRBD1	TGTGCCAGCACTCCGGTCGGGACAGGGACCTACAATGAGCAGTTCTTC	CASTPVGTGTYNEQFF
many	TRBV9	TRBJ2-1	-	TGTGCCAGCAGCGTAGATCTTGGCTCCTACAATGAGCAGTTCTTC	CASSVDLGSYNEQFF
many	TRBV9	TRBJ2-1	-	TGTGCCAGCAGCGTAGGGGGGCAGGGGGGCTACAATGAGCAGTTCTTC	CASSVGGQGGYNEQFF
many	TRBV9	TRBJ2-1	-	TGTGCCAGCAGTCTCAGGGAGAGCTCCTACAATGAGCAGTTCTTC	CASSLRESSYNEQFF
many	TRBV9	TRBJ1-1	-	TGTGCCAGCAGCGTAGAGGACAGAATCACTGAAGCTTTCTTT	CASSVEDRITEAFF
many	TRBV9	TRBJ1-6	TRBD1	TGTGCCAGCAGCGCTCCTCCCGGACAGGGCTATAATTCACCCCTCCACTTT	CASSAPPGQGYNSPLHF
many	TRBV9	TRBJ1-5	TRBD1	TGTGCCAGCAGCTCCGGGACAGCCGACAATCAGCCCCAGCATTTT	CASSSGTADNQPQHF